These T cell receptor beta chains were read from a single sample in a study of Siglec-9 on CD8 T cells in melanoma. Sequencing was performed with immunoSEQ multiplex PCR; in TCRdb, only in-frame clones are kept and a portion is missing. Of 30,000 or so clones in the sample, 80% were seen once. The specimen was Siglec-9- CD8+ T cells sorted from blood. These receptors were collected from a human donor in good health. CDR3s include the opening cysteine and the closing phenylalanine or tryptophan. D genes are given only for firm matches. Clone size is stated in some rows and not others, as once, few, many or a class when expanded.

j_call clone_size v_call d_call cdr3_nt cdr3_aa
TRBJ1-3 few TRBV4-2 . TGTGCCAGCAGCCAAGATGGCGGGGGGCCGGAAGGAAACACCATATATTTT CASSQDGGGPEGNTIYF
TRBJ2-4 . TRBV4-2 . TGTGCCAGCAGCCAAGATTCGGGGATATGGCTAGCCAAAAACATTCAGTACTTC CASSQDSGIWLAKNIQYF
TRBJ2-2 once TRBV27 . TGTGCCAGCAGTTTATGGGGGGGGGAGCTGTTTTTT CASSLWGGELFF
TRBJ2-5 . TRBV7-8 . TGTGCCAGCAGCCCTCCGGAGGGGGCCCTTGAGACCCAGTACTTC CASSPPEGALETQYF
TRBJ2-7 . TRBV9 TRBD2 TGTGCCAGCAGCGTAGCGGGGGGATTCTACGAGCAGTACTTC CASSVAGGFYEQYF
TRBJ2-5 . TRBV18 TRBD1 TGTGCCAGCTCACCCTCCCGGACAGGGGGTGAGACCCAGTACTTC CASSPSRTGGETQYF
TRBJ2-7 . TRBV9 TRBD1 TGTGCCAGCAGCGTAGGGGGACAGGGCTCCTACGAGCAGTACTTC CASSVGGQGSYEQYF
TRBJ2-1 . TRBV9 . TGTGCCAGCAGAGAGGGACCAAGCTCCTACAATGAGCAGTTCTTC CASREGPSSYNEQFF
TRBJ2-3 . TRBV7-9 . TGTGCCAGCACCGGAAGCACAGATACGCAGTATTTT CASTGSTDTQYF
TRBJ2-1 . TRBV5-1 TRBD1 TGCGCCAGCAGCCCCGGCACAGGGGGCCTTTCCTACAATGAGCAGTTCTTC CASSPGTGGLSYNEQFF
TRBJ1-6 . TRBV2 . TGTGCCAGCAGTGCTGTGGGGAGAGATTCACCCCTCCACTTT CASSAVGRDSPLHF
TRBJ2-7 . TRBV9 TRBD1 TGTGCCAGCAGCGTAGGGGACAGCCCTCGTGAGCAGTACTTC CASSVGDSPREQYF
TRBJ2-5 . TRBV9 TRBD2 TGTGCCAGCAGCGTAGGGACTAGCCAACTCCAAGAGACCCAGTACTTC CASSVGTSQLQETQYF
TRBJ2-1 . TRBV6-6 . TGTGCCAGCAGGCCGATAAAATTCGGGTCGGGGCAGTTCTTC CASRPIKFGSGQFF
TRBJ1-4 . TRBV15 . TGTGCCACCAGCCTTTTTGACAACAGTGAAAAACTGTTTTTT CATSLFDNSEKLFF
TRBJ1-3 . TRBV19 . TGTGCCAGTAGTCACCTGTCGGAGGCTGGAAACACCATATATTTT CASSHLSEAGNTIYF
TRBJ2-3 . TRBV12-5 . TGTGCTAGTGGTTTGGACCTAGATACGCAGTATTTT CASGLDLDTQYF
TRBJ1-2 . TRBV2 TRBD1 TGTGCCAGCAGTTCGGACAGGGCGGAGGGCTACACCTTC CASSSDRAEGYTF
TRBJ1-2 . TRBV4-1 . TGCGCCAGCAGCCAGACAGAGACTCCTAACTATGGCTACACCTTC CASSQTETPNYGYTF
TRBJ2-7 . TRBV7-9 TRBD1 TGTGCCAGCGACCACGTGGGACAGGGTCAATACGAGCAGTACTTC CASDHVGQGQYEQYF
TRBJ2-1 . TRBV10-1 . TGCGCCAGCAGTGAGTCCGGAGGGGAGGCTGAGCAGTTCTTC CASSESGGEAEQFF
TRBJ2-1 . TRBV30 . TGTGCCTGGAGACTTCTTGGCGGTCGAGGCAATGAGCAGTTCTTC CAWRLLGGRGNEQFF
TRBJ1-1 medium-sized TRBV2 TRBD1 TGTGCCAGCAGTGCTGAGATTAGGGGGCGCGGGACTGAAGCTTTCTTT CASSAEIRGRGTEAFF
TRBJ1-5 . TRBV27 . TGTGCCAGCAGTTTATACCCAGATAGCAATCAGCCCCAGCATTTT CASSLYPDSNQPQHF
TRBJ1-6 . TRBV21-1 . TGTGCCAGCAGCGGGCGGACAGGGGGTCGTTCACCCCTCCACTTT CASSGRTGGRSPLHF
TRBJ2-1 . TRBV6-5 . TGTGCCAGCAGATACTTCGATGAGCAGTTCTTC CASRYFDEQFF
TRBJ2-2 . TRBV4-1 . TGCGCCAGCAGCCACGATACAGGGACCGGGGAGCTGTTTTTT CASSHDTGTGELFF
TRBJ2-7 . TRBV13 . TGTGCCAGCAGCTTAGGTTTAGGGTTGAACGAGCAGTACTTC CASSLGLGLNEQYF
TRBJ2-3 . TRBV27 TRBD2 TGTGCCAGCAGTTTATATGCGGGAGGGCTAGGGGATACGCAGTATTTT CASSLYAGGLGDTQYF
TRBJ2-7 . TRBV2 TRBD2 TGTGCCAGCAGTGAAGCGAGCGGGGGGACCTACGAGCAGTACTTC CASSEASGGTYEQYF
TRBJ1-2 . TRBV7-9 . TGTGCCAGCAGCCTAGGCGGGCCGCACCCCAATGGCTACACCTTC CASSLGGPHPNGYTF
TRBJ2-3 . TRBV10-1 TRBD1 TGCGCCAGCTCTCCGACGGTGGACAGGGGTCCACACAGTACGCAGTATTTT CASSPTVDRGPHSTQYF
TRBJ1-1 . TRBV10-3 . TGTGCCATCAGTGAGTCAAATTGGCAGAAGAACACTGAAGCTTTCTTT CAISESNWQKNTEAFF
TRBJ1-1 few TRBV19 TRBD1 TGTGCCAGCTCGGCGACAGGGTACGGGAACACTGAAGCTTTCTTT CASSATGYGNTEAFF
TRBJ2-6 . TRBV11-2 . TGTGCCAGCAGCTTAGCGGGGGTATTGTTTGGGGCCAACGTCCTGACTTTC CASSLAGVLFGANVLTF
TRBJ1-5 . TRBV4-1 . TGCGCCAGCAGCCAAAGAGGAAATCAGCCCCAGCATTTT CASSQRGNQPQHF
TRBJ1-1 . TRBV7-9 . TGTGCCAGCAGCTTAGTTGCGGGGGGCTACACTGAAGCTTTCTTT CASSLVAGGYTEAFF
TRBJ1-1 few TRBV7-9 . TGTGCCAGCAGCTTGGGATGGATGGCTGGGTTT CASSLGWMAGF
TRBJ1-3 . TRBV27 . TGTGCCAGCAGTTTATCGGGGGATCGACCGTCTGGAAACACCATATATTTT CASSLSGDRPSGNTIYF
TRBJ1-1 few TRBV9 . TGTGCCAGCAGCGTAGCCGACGGGACAGAAGCTTTCTTT CASSVADGTEAFF
TRBJ1-1 . TRBV4-1 . TGCGCCAGCAGCCATCCGACACCAATGAACACTGAAGCTTTCTTT CASSHPTPMNTEAFF
TRBJ2-3 . TRBV27 . TGTGCCAGCAGTCCAGAGCGGGCCCCCACAGATACGCAGTATTTT CASSPERAPTDTQYF
TRBJ2-7 . TRBV6-5 TRBD1 TGTGCCAGCAGTGGACAGGGTATAACGTCCTACGAGCAGTACTTC CASSGQGITSYEQYF
TRBJ2-1 . TRBV11-2 . TGTGCCAGCAGCTTAGCTCGGGGGAACCCGGACAATGAGCAGTTCTTC CASSLARGNPDNEQFF
TRBJ2-7 . TRBV30 TRBD1 TGTGCCTGGTACGACAGGGCTAACTACGAGCAGTACTTC CAWYDRANYEQYF
TRBJ1-1 few TRBV10-1 . TGCGCCAGCAGTGAGAAAGGGACTGAAGCTTTCTTT CASSEKGTEAFF
TRBJ1-2 . TRBV9 TRBD1 TGTGCCAGCAGCGGGAACAGGGGAAATGGCTACACCTTC CASSGNRGNGYTF
TRBJ2-3 once TRBV19 . TGTGCCAGTAGTATAGGGCAGGGAGTTCCAGATACGCAGTATTTT CASSIGQGVPDTQYF
TRBJ1-2 . TRBV6-5 . TGTGCCAGCAGTCTGACAGTGAACTATGGCTACACCTTC CASSLTVNYGYTF
TRBJ1-5 . TRBV19 TRBD1 TGTGCCAGTAGACCGCAGGGGGATAGCAATCAGCCCCAGCATTTT CASRPQGDSNQPQHF
TRBJ2-4 . TRBV13 . TGTGCCAGCAGCTTGACCAAGGCCAGCTCGGAGGGCATTCAGTACTTC CASSLTKASSEGIQYF
TRBJ2-7 . TRBV6-6 TRBD1 TGTGCCAGTCGGACAGGGAAATTCTACGAGCAGTACTTC CASRTGKFYEQYF
TRBJ2-1 . TRBV11-3 . TGTGCCAGCAGCCCCCGAGCGGGTGGGTCCTACAATGAGCAGTTCTTC CASSPRAGGSYNEQFF